The clone carrying this T cell receptor (beta chain) was detected a few times. Its antigen is unknown. The data belong to a study of shared clonotypes between healthy human individuals. Study-wide results and limits: An effect of sequencing depth on clonotype sharing among donors was expected. With few donors, the genetic and exposure-history diversity represented was limited.

Data came from immunoSEQ multiplex PCR; TCRdb stores just in-frame clones and leaves some out. There are a few hundred thousand clones in the sample; 70% to 80% occur only once, and more than 10% lies in the top ten. V lost 0 bases and J lost 6, with 10 bases in between. CDR1 and CDR2 (germline): LNHNV, YYDKDF (reference sequence). The CDR3 covers 14 residues. The TCR was taken from a middle-aged woman in good health. Some clones in this sample may be carry-over from other donors' samples. The chain joins TRBV15 to TRBJ2-3; no definite D call. What was sequenced was PBMCs. The CDR3 here is CATSRDQERDTQYF. As DNA, the CDR3 is TGTGCCACCAGCAGAGATCAGGAGAGGGATACGCAGTATTTT.